The 15 T cell receptor beta chains in this list originate from one sample, sequenced in a study of regulatory T cells in long-lasting Graves disease. In building TCR beta libraries, iRepertoire HTBI primers were used together with Arm-PCR of CDR3 regions. TCRdb reanalysed the multiplex PCR reads using MiXCR and keeps one entry per CDR3 protein. The sample has hundreds of thousands of distinct CDR3 sequences, about 13% seen once. Time point noted: newly diagnosed GD, antithyroid drugs for less than 3 months. The TCR library was made from RNA that had been extracted from PBMCs in TRIzol. These data were also filed under a second study, of T cells in Graves' hyperthyroidism and ophthalmopathy.

The sequences come from peripheral blood mononuclear cells (PBMCs), collected at new diagnosis, from a patient treated with antithyroid drugs. Receptors were obtained from a man in his thirties or forties with Graves disease.

This clonotype was seen only once. The chain joins TRBV6-1 to TRBJ2-1; D ambiguous. The germline V gene encodes CDR1 MNHNS and CDR2 SASEGT. This CDR3 comprises 16 residues. V was clipped by 6 bases and J by 4 bases, with 19 bases between them. The CDR3 DNA sequence: TGTGCCAGCAGAGTCGGGCGCCACAACCATTACAATGAGCAGTTCTTC. It codes for CASRVGRHNHYNEQFF.

The chain employs TRBV14 and TRBJ1-2, with 8 bases fitting TRBD1. The CDR3 sequence is 14 residues long. V lost 4 bases and J lost 7; bases outside the gene matches: 8. Germline V gives CDR1 SGHDN, CDR2 FVKESK. The CDR3 reads CASSLLNQGAGYTF. The CDR3 nucleotides read TGTGCCAGCAGCCTTCTAAATCAGGGGGCTGGCTACACCTTC. Combining the CDR3 with reference TRBV14 and TRBJ1-2 gives the whole variable domain EAGVTQFPSHSVIEKGQTVTLRCDPISGHDNLYWYRRVMGKEIKFLLHFVKESKQDESGMPNNRFLAERTGGTYSTLKVQPAELEDSGVYFCASSLLNQGAGYTFGSGTRLTVV.

With respect to this clonotype: The junction shows a germline mismatch at one end, possibly a read error. The chain employs TRBV4-1 and TRBJ2-1, with TRBD2 as a possible D gene (6 bases). Looked up from germline, CDR1 is MGHRA and CDR2 is YSYEKL. The CDR3 has 15 amino acids. Written as DNA, the CDR3 is TGCGCCAGCAGCCTCCGGGACTCAACCTATAATGAGCAGTTCTTC. This sequence encodes CASSLRDSTYNEQFF.

At least ten counts were recorded for this clonotype. This chain joins TRBV29-1 and TRBJ1-5, with 8 positions matching TRBD1. V lost 5 bases and J lost 5; bases outside the gene matches: 8. The CDR3 length is 14 residues. Germline V CDR1 and CDR2: SQVTM, ANQGSEA. CDR3 DNA: TGCAGCGTTTTACAGGGGGATCCTTATCAGCCCCAGCATTTT. The encoded protein is CSVLQGDPYQPQHF.

This clonotype was picked up many times. The J gene is TRBJ1-2, the V gene TRBV12-3 or TRBV12-4; 7 bases are a match to TRBD1. This CDR3 spans 13 amino acids. V lost 3 bases and J lost 8; bases outside the gene matches: 6. The CDR3 DNA is TGTGCCAGCAGTTTTATCAGGGGGAGGGGCTACACCTTC. Protein product: CASSFIRGRGYTF.

V and J are TRBV6-1 and TRBJ2-3, with TRBD1 matching over 7 bases. The V and J ends lost 11 bases and 2 bases, in that order; junction bases with no gene match: 13. The length of the CDR3 is 15 residues. The V gene's germline CDR1 is MNHNS and CDR2 SASEGT. CDR3: CARRREDRPTDTQYF. The CDR3 nucleotides read TGTGCCCGACGGAGAGAGGACAGGCCCACAGATACGCAGTATTTT.

This clonotype was seen repeatedly, ten times or more. V gene TRBV12-3 or TRBV12-4 combines with J gene TRBJ1-4; D possibly corresponds to TRBD1 (6 bases). The CDR3 length is 17 residues. V was pared by 2 bases and J by 5 bases, with 18 bases between. For the CDR3, the DNA is TGTGCCAGCAGTTTAAAGCGCCTGGGACAACGAAATGAAAAACTGTTTTTT. This translates into CASSLKRLGQRNEKLFF.

The chain combines TRBV20-1 with TRBJ1-2; weak D call: TRBD1 (5 bases). CDR1 is DFQATT and CDR2 is SNEGSKA in the germline V gene (reference sequence). The CDR3 has 13 amino acids. V lost 3 bases and J 4 bases, leaving 12 bases between the germline ends. DNA for the CDR3: TGCAGTGCTAGTAGGGACTCGGGCTATGGCTACACCTTC. Translating gives CSASRDSGYGYTF.

This chain links TRBV9 with TRBJ2-7; the D gene is possibly TRBD1 (5 bases). CDR3 size: 14 residues. Germline lookup yields CDR1 SGDLS and CDR2 YYNGEE. Trimming left V 4 bases short and J 3 bases short, with 14 bases between. CDR3 sequence: CASSPQGSFYEQYF. CDR3 coding DNA: TGTGCCAGCAGCCCTCAGGGAAGCTTCTACGAGCAGTACTTC.

This clonotype was recorded a few times. The rearrangement joins TRBV6-2 or TRBV6-3 to TRBJ1-3, with D perhaps matching TRBD1 (6 bases). The CDR3 is made up of 16 amino acids. Germline V CDR1 and CDR2: MNHEY, SVGEGT. Trimming cost V 8 bases and J 0 bases, with 17 bases left between them. Written as DNA, the CDR3 is TGTGCCAGCGGAAGACAGGCAACCTTCTCTGGAAACACCATATATTTT. The encoded protein is CASGRQATFSGNTIYF.

This clonotype was seen at least ten times. The rearrangement links TRBV27 to TRBJ1-5, with TRBD1 matching over 8 bases. The CDR3 is 15 residues long. Losses at the gene ends were 7 bases for V and 7 bases for J; bases not matched to a gene: 12. The germline V gene encodes CDR1 MNHEY and CDR2 SMNVEV (reference sequence). CDR3: CASNPTGVSIQPQHF. The DNA for the CDR3 is TGTGCCAGCAACCCGACAGGGGTCAGTATCCAGCCCCAGCATTTT.

The V gene is TRBV5-1, the J gene TRBJ2-1, with 8 bases that match TRBD2. The CDR3 loop spans 16 amino acids. In germline, CDR1 is SGHRS, CDR2 YFSETQ. The V gene end was trimmed by 0 bases and the J gene end by 7 bases; junction bases not matched to a gene: 9. DNA of the CDR3: TGCGCCAGCAGCTTGGAAGCGGGAGAGATTCGTAATGAGCAGTTCTTC. Translation: CASSLEAGEIRNEQFF.

Many counts were recorded for this clonotype. As DNA, the CDR3 is TGTGCCACCAGTGATCCGGGACAGGGAGACTATGGCTACACCTTC. Translated, it gives CATSDPGQGDYGYTF. The V gene is TRBV24-1, the J gene TRBJ1-2; 9 positions agree with TRBD1. The germline gives CDR1 KGHDR, CDR2 SFDVKD. The V gene end was trimmed by 3 bases and the J gene end by 3 bases; junction bases not matched to a gene: 4. The CDR3 length is 15 residues.

For the CDR3, the DNA is TGTGCCAGCTCACCACCGGGGGGGATGGGCACAGATACGCAGTATTTT. Translated: CASSPPGGMGTDTQYF. This chain connects TRBV18 to TRBJ2-3; 7 bases map to TRBD2. V shed 0 bases, J shed 1 base, and the junction held 4 bases outside the gene matches. CDR3 length equals 16 residues. The germline V gene encodes CDR1 KGHSH and CDR2 LQKENI.

This chain uses TRBV12-3 or TRBV12-4 with TRBJ2-3; 14 bases align to TRBD2. The V gene end was trimmed by 5 bases and the J gene end by 6 bases; junction bases not matched to a gene: 7. CDR3 length equals 16 residues. The CDR3 reads CASSPMGLAGEDTQYF. The CDR3 DNA sequence: TGTGCCAGCAGTCCCATGGGACTAGCGGGGGAGGATACGCAGTATTTT.